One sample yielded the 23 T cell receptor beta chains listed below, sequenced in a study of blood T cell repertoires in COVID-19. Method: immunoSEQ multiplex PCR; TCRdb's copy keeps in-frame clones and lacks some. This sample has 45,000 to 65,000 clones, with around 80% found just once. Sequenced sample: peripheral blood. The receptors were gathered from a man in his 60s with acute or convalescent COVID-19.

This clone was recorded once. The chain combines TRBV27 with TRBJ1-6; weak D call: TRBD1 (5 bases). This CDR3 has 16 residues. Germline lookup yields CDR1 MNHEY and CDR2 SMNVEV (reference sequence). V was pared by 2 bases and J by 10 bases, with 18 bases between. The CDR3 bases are TGTGCCAGCAGTTTAGAGCCAAGGGGTACACAGTCACCCCTCCACTTT. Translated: CASSLEPRGTQSPLHF.

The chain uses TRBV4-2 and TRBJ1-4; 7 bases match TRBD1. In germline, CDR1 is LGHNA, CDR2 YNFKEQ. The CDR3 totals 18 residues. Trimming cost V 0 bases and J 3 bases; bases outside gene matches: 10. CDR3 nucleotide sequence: TGTGCCAGCAGCCAAGATAATCGTCAGGGGGGAGCTAATGAAAAACTGTTTTTT. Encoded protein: CASSQDNRQGGANEKLFF.

CDR3 region: CASSWDARDRASGYTF. The CDR3 DNA sequence: TGTGCCAGCAGCTGGGATGCAAGAGACAGGGCTTCGGGCTACACCTTC. This chain joins TRBV7-3 and TRBJ1-2, with 7 bases fitting TRBD1. Germline V gene data show CDR1 as SGHTA and CDR2 as FQGTGA. With 4 bases clipped from V and 8 bases from J, the junction kept 16 bases outside the gene matches. There are 16 residues in the CDR3.

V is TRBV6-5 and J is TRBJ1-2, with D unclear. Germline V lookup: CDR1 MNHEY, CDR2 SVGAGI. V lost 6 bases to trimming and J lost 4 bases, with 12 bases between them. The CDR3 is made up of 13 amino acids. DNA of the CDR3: TGTGCCAGCAGGGACTCGGGCCCCTATGGCTACACCTTC. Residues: CASRDSGPYGYTF.

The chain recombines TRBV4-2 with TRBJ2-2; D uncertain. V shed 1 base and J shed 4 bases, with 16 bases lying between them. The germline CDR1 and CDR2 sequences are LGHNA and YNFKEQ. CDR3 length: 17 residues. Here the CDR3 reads CASSQGAQTLGTGELFF. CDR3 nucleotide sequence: TGTGCCAGCAGCCAAGGGGCCCAGACCTTGGGCACCGGGGAGCTGTTTTTT.

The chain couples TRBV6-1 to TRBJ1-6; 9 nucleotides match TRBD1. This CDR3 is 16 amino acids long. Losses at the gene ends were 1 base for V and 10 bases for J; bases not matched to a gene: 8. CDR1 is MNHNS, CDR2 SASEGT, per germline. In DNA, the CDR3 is TGTGCCAGCAGTGAAGTCGGGACAGGGATTGACTCACCCCTCCACTTT. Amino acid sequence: CASSEVGTGIDSPLHF.

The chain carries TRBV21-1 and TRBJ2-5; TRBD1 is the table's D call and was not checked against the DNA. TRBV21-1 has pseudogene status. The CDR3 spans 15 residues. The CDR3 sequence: CASSKCRAPQETQYF. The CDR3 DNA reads TGTGCCAGCAGCAAGTGCAGGGCCCCCCAAGAGACCCAGTACTTC.

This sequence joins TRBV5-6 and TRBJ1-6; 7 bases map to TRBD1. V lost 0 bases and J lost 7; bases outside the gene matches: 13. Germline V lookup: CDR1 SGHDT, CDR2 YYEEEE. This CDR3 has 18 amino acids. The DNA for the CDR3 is TGTGCCAGCAGCTTGGGACACCGACGAGGGACAGTCAATTCACCCCTCCACTTT. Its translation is CASSLGHRRGTVNSPLHF.

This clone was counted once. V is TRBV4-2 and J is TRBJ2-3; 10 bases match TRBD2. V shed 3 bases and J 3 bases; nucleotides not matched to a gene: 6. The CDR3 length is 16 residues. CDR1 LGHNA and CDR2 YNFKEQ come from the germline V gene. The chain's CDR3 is CASSQGLAGATDTQYF. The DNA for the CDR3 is TGTGCCAGCAGCCAGGGTCTAGCGGGGGCAACAGATACGCAGTATTTT.

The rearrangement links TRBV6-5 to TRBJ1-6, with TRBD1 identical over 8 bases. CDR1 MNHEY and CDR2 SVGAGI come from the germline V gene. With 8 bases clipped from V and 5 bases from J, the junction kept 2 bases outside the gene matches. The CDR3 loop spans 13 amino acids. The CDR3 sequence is CASGGQDNSPLHF. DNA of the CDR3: TGTGCCAGCGGGGGACAGGATAATTCACCCCTCCACTTT.

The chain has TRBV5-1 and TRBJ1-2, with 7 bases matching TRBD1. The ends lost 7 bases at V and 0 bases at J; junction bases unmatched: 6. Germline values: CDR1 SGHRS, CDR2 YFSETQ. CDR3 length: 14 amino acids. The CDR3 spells CASGLQGSNYGYTF. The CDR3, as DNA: TGCGCCAGCGGGTTACAGGGGTCTAACTATGGCTACACCTTC.

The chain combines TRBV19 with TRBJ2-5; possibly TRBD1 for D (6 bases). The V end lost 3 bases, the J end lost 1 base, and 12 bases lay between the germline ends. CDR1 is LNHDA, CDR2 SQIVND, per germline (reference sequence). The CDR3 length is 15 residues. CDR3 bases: TGTGCCAGTAGTATCGATAGGGACACCCAAGAGACCCAGTACTTC. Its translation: CASSIDRDTQETQYF.

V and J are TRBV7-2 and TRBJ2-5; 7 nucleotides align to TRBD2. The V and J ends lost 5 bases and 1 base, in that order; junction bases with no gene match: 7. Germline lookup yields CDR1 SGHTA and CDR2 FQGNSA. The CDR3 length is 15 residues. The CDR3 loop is CASSNRGGLQETQYF. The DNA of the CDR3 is TGTGCCAGCAGCAATCGCGGGGGACTCCAAGAGACCCAGTACTTC.

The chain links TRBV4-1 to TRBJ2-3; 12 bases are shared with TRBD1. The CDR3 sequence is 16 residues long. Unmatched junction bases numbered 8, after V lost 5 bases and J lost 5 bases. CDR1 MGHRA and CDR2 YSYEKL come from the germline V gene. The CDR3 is CASSDRDRGLGDTQYF. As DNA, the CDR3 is TGCGCCAGCAGCGATAGGGACAGGGGGCTGGGAGATACGCAGTATTTT.

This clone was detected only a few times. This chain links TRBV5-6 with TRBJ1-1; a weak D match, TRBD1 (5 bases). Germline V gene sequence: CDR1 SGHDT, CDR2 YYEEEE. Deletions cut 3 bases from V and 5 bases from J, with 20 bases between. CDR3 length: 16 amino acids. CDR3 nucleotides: TGTGCCAGCAGCTATAGGCGAACCCTCGGGGGGACTGAAGCTTTCTTT. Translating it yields CASSYRRTLGGTEAFF.

For the CDR3, the DNA is TGTGCCAGCAGCTTAGCGGGCGCTAGCACAGATACGCAGTATTTT. Residues: CASSLAGASTDTQYF. The chain employs TRBV7-3 and TRBJ2-3; weak D call: TRBD2 (5 bases). V was trimmed by 2 bases and J by 0 bases, leaving 9 bases between them. This CDR3 comprises 15 residues. Germline CDR1 SGHTA, CDR2 FQGTGA.

The CDR3, as DNA: TGTGCCAGCAGTTTACAGAGGTCCCCCTACGAGCAGTACTTC. This codes for CASSLQRSPYEQYF. The V gene is TRBV28, the J gene TRBJ2-7; D unclear. The CDR3 is 14 amino acids. CDR1 MDHEN and CDR2 SYDVKM come from the germline V gene. V dropped 2 bases and J dropped 2 bases, with 10 bases sitting between them.

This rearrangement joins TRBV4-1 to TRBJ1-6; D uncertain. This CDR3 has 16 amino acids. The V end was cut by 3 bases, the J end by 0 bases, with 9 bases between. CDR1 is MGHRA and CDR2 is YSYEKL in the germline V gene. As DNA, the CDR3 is TGCGCCAGCAGCCAGGCACAGTTCTCCTATAATTCACCCCTCCACTTT. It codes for CASSQAQFSYNSPLHF.

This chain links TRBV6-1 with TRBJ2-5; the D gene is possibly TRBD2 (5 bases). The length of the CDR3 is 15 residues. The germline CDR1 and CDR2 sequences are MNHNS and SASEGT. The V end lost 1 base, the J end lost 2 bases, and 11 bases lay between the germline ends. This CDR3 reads CASSEGVTGQETQYF. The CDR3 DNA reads TGTGCCAGCAGTGAAGGGGTCACGGGACAAGAGACCCAGTACTTC.

The CDR3 nucleotides read TGTGCCAGCAGTCACCGCCCCAGGGCAGGGTTAAACACAGATACGCAGTATTTT. It encodes CASSHRPRAGLNTDTQYF. The chain carries TRBV27 and TRBJ2-3; possible D gene TRBD1, 5 bases. This CDR3 contains 18 residues. CDR1 MNHEY and CDR2 SMNVEV come from the germline V gene (reference sequence). The V and J ends lost 5 bases and 2 bases respectively, with 23 bases between them.

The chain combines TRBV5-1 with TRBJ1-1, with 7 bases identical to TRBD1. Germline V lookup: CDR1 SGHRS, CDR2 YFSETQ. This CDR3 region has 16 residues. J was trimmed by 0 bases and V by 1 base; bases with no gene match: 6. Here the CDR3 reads CASSLRGGGMNTEAFF. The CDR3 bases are TGCGCCAGCAGCTTGAGAGGGGGCGGGATGAACACTGAAGCTTTCTTT.

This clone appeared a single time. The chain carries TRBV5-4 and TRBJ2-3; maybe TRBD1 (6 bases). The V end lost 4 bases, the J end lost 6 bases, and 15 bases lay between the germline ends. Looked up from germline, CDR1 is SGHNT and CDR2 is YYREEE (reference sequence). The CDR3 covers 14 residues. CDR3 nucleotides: TGTGCCAGCAGCCCAAAACACAGGGTTGATACGCAGTATTTT. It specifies CASSPKHRVDTQYF.

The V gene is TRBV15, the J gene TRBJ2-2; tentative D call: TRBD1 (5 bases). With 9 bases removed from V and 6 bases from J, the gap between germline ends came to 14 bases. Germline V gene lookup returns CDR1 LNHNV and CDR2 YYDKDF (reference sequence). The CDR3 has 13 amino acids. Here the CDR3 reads CATSPMGPGELFF. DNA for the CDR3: TGTGCCACAAGCCCGATGGGGCCCGGGGAGCTGTTTTTT.